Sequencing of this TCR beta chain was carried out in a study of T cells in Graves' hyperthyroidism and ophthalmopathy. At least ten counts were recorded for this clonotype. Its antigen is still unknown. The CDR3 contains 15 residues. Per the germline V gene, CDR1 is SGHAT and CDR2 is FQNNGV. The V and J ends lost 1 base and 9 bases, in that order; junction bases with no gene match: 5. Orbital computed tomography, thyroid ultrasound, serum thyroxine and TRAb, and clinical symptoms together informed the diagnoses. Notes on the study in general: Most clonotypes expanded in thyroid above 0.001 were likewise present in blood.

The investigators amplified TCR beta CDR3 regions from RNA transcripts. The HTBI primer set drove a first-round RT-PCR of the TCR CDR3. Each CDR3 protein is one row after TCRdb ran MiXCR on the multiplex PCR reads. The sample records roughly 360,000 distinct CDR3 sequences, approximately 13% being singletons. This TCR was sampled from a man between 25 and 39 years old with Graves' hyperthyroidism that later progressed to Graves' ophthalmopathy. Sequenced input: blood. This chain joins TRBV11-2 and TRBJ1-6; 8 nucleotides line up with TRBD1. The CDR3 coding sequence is TGTGCCAGCAGCTTAGGACAGGGGAGAAGTTCACCCCTCCACTTT. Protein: CASSLGQGRSSPLHF.